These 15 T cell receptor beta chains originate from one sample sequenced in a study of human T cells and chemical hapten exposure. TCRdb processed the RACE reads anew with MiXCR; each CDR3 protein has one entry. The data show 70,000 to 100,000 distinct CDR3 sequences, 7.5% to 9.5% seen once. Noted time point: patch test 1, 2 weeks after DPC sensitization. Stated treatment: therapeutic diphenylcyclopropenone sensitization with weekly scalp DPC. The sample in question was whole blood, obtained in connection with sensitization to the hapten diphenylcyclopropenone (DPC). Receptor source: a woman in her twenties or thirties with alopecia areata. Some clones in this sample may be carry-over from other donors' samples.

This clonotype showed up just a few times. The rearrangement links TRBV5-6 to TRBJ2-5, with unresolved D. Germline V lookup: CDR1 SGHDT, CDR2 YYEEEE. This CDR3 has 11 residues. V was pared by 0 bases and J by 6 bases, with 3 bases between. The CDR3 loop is CASSLEQTQYF. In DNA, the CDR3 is TGTGCCAGCAGCTTGGAACAGACCCAGTACTTC.

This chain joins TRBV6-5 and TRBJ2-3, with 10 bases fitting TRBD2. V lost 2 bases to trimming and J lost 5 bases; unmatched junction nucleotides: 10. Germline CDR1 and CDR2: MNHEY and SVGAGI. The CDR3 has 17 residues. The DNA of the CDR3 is TGTGCCAGCAGTTACCGTTCTAGCGGGGGCCCAGAAGATACGCAGTATTTT. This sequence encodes CASSYRSSGGPEDTQYF.

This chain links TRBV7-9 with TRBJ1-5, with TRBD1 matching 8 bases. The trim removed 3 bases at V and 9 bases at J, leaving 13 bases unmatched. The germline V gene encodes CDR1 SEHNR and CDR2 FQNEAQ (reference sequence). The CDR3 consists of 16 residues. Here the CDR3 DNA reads TGTGCCAGCAGCTTGGGGGCAGGGGGCTCGGCGGGGCCCCAGCATTTT. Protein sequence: CASSLGAGGSAGPQHF.

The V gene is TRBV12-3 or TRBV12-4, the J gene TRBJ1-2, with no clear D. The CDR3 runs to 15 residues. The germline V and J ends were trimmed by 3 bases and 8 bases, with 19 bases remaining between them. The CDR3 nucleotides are TGTGCCAGCAGTTTTGGTTCCCAAGGTCTTTTCGGCTACACCTTC. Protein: CASSFGSQGLFGYTF.

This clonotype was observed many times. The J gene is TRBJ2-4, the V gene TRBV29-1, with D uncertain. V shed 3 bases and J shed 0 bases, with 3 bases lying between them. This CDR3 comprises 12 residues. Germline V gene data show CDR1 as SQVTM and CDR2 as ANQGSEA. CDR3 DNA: TGCAGCGTTGACCTAGCCAAAAACATTCAGTACTTC. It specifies CSVDLAKNIQYF.

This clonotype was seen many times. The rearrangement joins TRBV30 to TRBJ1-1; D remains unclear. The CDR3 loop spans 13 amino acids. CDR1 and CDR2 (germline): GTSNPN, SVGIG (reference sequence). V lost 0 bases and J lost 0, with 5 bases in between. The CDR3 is CAWSVRVNTEAFF. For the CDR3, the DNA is TGTGCCTGGAGTGTACGTGTGAACACTGAAGCTTTCTTT. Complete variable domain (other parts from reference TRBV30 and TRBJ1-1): SQTIHQWPATLVQPVGSPLSLECTVEGTSNPNLYWYRQAAGRGLQLLFYSVGIGQISSEVPQNLSASRPQDRQFILSSKKLLLSDSGFYLCAWSVRVNTEAFFGQGTRLTVV.

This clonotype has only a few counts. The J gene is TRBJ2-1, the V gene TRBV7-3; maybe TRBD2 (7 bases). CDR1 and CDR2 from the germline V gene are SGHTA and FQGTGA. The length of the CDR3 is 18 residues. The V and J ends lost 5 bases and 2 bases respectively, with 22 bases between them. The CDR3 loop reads CASSPSGLGGGAYNEQFF. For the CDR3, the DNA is TGTGCCAGCAGCCCCTCGGGTCTAGGGGGGGGGGCCTACAATGAGCAGTTCTTC.

As DNA, the CDR3 is TGTGCCAGCAGTCCGGGGGGCTCCTACAATGAGCAGTTCTTC. As protein: CASSPGGSYNEQFF. The rearrangement links TRBV11-2 to TRBJ2-1, with 7 bases fitting TRBD2. The CDR3 runs to 14 residues. Germline lookup yields CDR1 SGHAT and CDR2 FQNNGV. Trimming took 6 bases from V and 0 from J; bases not matched to a gene: 2.

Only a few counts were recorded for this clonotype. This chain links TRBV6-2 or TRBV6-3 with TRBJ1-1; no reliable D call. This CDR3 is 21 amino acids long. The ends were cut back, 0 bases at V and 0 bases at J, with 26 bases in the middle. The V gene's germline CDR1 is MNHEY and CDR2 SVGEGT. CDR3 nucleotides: TGTGCCAGCAGTTACTCGAGGGCTACAATGCCGCGAGGACCTATGAACACTGAAGCTTTCTTT. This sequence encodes CASSYSRATMPRGPMNTEAFF.

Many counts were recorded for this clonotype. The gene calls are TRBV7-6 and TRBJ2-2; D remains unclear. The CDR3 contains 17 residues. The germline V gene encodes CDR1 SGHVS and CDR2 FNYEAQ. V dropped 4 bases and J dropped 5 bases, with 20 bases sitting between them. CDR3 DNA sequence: TGTGCCAGCAGCTCCCCTCGGTCAGCCGGTAGTACCGGGGAGCTGTTTTTT. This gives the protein CASSSPRSAGSTGELFF.

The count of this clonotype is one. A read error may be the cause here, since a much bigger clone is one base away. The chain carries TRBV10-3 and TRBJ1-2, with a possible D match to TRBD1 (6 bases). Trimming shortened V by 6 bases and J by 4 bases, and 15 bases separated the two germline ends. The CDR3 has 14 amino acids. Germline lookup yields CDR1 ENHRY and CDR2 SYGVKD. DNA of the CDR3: TGTGCCATCAGGGAACAGGGTAACCTCTATGGCTACACCTTC. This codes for CAIREQGNLYGYTF.

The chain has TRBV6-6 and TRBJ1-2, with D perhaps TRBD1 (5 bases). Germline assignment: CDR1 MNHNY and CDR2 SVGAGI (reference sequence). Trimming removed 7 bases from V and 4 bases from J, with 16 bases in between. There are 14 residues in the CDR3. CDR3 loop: CASNEVGQGYGYTF. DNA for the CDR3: TGTGCCAGCAACGAGGTGGGCCAGGGCTATGGCTACACCTTC.

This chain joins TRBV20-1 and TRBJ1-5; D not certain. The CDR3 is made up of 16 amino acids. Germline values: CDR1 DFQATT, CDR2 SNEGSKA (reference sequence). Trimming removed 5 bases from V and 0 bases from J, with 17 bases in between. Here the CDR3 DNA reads TGCAGTGCTCGTTCCCGAACAGCTTATAGCAATCAGCCCCAGCATTTT. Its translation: CSARSRTAYSNQPQHF.

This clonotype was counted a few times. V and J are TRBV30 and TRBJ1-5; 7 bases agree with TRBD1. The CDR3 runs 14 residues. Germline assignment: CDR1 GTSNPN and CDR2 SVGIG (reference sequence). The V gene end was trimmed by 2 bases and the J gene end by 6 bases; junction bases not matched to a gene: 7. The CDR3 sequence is CAWSPGTAGQPQHF. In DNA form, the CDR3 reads TGTGCCTGGAGTCCCGGGACAGCGGGTCAGCCCCAGCATTTT.

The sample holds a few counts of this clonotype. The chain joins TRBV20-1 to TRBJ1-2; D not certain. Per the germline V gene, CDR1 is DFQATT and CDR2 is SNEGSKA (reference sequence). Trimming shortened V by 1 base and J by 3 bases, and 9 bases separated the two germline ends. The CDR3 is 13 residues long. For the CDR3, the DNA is TGCAGTGCTAGAGGTGTGGGTTACTATGGCTACACCTTC. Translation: CSARGVGYYGYTF.